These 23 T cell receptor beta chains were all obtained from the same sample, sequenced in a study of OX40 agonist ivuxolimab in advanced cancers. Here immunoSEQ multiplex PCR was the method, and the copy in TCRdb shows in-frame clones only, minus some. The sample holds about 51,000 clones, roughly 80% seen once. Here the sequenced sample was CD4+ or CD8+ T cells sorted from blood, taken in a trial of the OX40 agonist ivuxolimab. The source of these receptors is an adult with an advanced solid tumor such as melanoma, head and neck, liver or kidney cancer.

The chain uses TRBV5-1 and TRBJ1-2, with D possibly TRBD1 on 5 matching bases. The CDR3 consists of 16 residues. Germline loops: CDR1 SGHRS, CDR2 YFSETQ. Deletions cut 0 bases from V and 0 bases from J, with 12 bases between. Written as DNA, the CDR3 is TGCGCCAGCAGCTTGGGAAGCAGGGACCCTAACTATGGCTACACCTTC. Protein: CASSLGSRDPNYGYTF.

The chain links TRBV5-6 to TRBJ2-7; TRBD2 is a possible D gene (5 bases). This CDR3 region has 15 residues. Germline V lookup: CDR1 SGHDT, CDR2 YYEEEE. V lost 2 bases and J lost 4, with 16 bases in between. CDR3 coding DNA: TGTGCCAGCAGCTTCCCTAGAGGGCACGGATACGAGCAGTACTTC. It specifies CASSFPRGHGYEQYF. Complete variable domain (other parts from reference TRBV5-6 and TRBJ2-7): DAGVTQSPTHLIKTRGQQVTLRCSPKSGHDTVSWYQQALGQGPQFIFQYYEEEERQRGNFPDRFSGHQFPNYSSELNVNALLLGDSALYLCASSFPRGHGYEQYFGPGTRLTVT.

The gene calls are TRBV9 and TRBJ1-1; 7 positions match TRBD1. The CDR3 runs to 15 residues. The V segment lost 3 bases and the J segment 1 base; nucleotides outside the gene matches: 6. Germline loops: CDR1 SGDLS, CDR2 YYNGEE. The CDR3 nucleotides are TGTGCCAGCAGCGCGACCGGGACAGAGAACACTGAAGCTTTCTTT. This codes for CASSATGTENTEAFF.

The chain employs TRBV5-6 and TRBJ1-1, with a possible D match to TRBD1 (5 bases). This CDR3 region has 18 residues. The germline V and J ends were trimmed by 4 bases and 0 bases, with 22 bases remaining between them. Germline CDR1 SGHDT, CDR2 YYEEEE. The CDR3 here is CASSPEPAGGGLNTEAFF. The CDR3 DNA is TGTGCCAGCAGCCCCGAACCCGCGGGTGGGGGTCTGAACACTGAAGCTTTCTTT.

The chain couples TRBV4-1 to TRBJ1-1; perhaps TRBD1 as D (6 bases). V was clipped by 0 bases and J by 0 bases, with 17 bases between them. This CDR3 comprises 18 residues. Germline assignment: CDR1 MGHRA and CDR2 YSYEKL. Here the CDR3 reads CASSQDLGDTYLNTEAFF. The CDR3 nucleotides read TGCGCCAGCAGCCAAGATTTAGGGGACACTTATCTGAACACTGAAGCTTTCTTT.

This CDR3 reads CASWQGISTDTQYF. The DNA of the CDR3 is TGTGCCAGTTGGCAGGGGATAAGCACAGATACGCAGTATTTT. This rearrangement joins TRBV7-9 to TRBJ2-3, with a weak D call TRBD1 (6 bases). V was pared by 9 bases and J by 0 bases, with 13 bases between. The germline V gene encodes CDR1 SEHNR and CDR2 FQNEAQ (reference sequence). This CDR3 comprises 14 residues.

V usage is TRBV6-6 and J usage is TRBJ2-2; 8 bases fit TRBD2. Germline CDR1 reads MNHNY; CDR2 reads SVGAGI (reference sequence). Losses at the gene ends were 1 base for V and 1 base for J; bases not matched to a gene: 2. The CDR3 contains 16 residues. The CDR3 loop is CASSYLLAGNTGELFF. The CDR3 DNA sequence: TGTGCCAGCAGTTACTTGCTAGCGGGGAACACCGGGGAGCTGTTTTTT.

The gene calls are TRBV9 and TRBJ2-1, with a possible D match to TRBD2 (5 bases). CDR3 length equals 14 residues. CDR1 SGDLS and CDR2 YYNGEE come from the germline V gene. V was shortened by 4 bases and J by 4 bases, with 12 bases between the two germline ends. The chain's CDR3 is CASSSSGAYNEQFF. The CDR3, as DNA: TGTGCCAGCAGCTCCAGCGGAGCTTACAATGAGCAGTTCTTC.

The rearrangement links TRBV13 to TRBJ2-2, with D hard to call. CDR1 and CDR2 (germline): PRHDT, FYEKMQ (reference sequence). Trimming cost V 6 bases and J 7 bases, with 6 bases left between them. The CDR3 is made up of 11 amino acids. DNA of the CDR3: TGTGCCAGCAGGGGGTTCGGGGAGCTGTTTTTT. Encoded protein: CASRGFGELFF.

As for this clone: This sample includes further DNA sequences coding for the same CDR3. The DNA for the CDR3 is TGTGCCAGCAGTCTTGGACCTAACTATGGCTACACCTTC. Translating it yields CASSLGPNYGYTF. The V and J genes are TRBV27 and TRBJ1-2; unclear D gene. The CDR3 extends over 13 amino acids. Germline loops: CDR1 MNHEY, CDR2 SMNVEV (reference sequence). Trimming stripped 5 bases from V and 0 bases from J, with 7 bases between.

CDR3 loop: CASSPGIGGSYEQYF. In DNA, the CDR3 is TGTGCCAGTAGTCCCGGGATCGGCGGGAGCTACGAGCAGTACTTC. The V gene is TRBV19, the J gene TRBJ2-7; the match to TRBD2 covers 7 bases. Trimming took 5 bases from V and 3 from J; bases not matched to a gene: 10. The CDR3 loop spans 15 amino acids. Germline assignment: CDR1 LNHDA and CDR2 SQIVND (reference sequence).

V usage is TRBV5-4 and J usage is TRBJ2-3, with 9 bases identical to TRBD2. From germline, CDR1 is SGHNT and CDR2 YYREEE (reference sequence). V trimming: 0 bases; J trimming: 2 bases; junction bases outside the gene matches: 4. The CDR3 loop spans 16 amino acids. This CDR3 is CASSLGAGGITDTQYF. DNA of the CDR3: TGTGCCAGCAGCTTGGGAGCGGGGGGCATCACAGATACGCAGTATTTT.

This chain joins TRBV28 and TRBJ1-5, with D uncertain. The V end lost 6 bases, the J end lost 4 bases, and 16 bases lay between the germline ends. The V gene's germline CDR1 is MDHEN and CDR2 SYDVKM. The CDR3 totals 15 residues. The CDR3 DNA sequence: TGTGCCAGCAGCGCCGGGGAGGGAGATAATCAGCCCCAGCATTTT. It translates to CASSAGEGDNQPQHF.

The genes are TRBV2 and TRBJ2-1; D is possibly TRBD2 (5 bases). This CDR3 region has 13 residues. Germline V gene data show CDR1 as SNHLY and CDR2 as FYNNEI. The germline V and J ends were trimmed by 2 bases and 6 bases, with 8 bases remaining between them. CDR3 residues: CASSEISANEQFF. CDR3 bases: TGTGCCAGCAGTGAAATTAGCGCCAATGAGCAGTTCTTC. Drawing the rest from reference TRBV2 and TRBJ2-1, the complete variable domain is EPEVTQTPSHQVTQMGQEVILRCVPISNHLYFYWYRQILGQKVEFLVSFYNNEISEKSEIFDDQFSVERPDGSNFTLKIRSTKLEDSAMYFCASSEISANEQFFGPGTRLTVL.

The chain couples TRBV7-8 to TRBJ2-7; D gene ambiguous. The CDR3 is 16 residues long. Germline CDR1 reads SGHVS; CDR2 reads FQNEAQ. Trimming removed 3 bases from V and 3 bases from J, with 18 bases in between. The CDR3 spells CASSFEPPNLDYEQYF. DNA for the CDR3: TGTGCCAGCAGCTTTGAGCCCCCTAACCTTGACTACGAGCAGTACTTC.

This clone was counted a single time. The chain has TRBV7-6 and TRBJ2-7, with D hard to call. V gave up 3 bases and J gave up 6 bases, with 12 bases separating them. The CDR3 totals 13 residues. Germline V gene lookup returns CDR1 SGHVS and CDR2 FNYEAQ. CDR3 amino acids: CASSFSPRAEQYF. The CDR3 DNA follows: TGTGCCAGCAGCTTCAGCCCAAGGGCCGAGCAGTACTTC.

CDR3 sequence: CASSPTEARGTDTQYF. Here the CDR3 DNA reads TGTGCCAGCAGTCCTACGGAGGCCCGGGGCACAGATACGCAGTATTTT. The chain uses TRBV7-9 and TRBJ2-3; perhaps TRBD2 as D (5 bases). This CDR3 contains 16 residues. V lost 6 bases and J lost 1, with 17 bases in between. In germline, CDR1 is SEHNR, CDR2 FQNEAQ (reference sequence).

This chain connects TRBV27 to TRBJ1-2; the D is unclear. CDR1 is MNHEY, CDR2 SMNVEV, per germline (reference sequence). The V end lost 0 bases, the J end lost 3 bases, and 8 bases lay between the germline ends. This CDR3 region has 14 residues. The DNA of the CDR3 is TGTGCCAGCAGTTTATCTCAGGAGCACTATGGCTACACCTTC. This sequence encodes CASSLSQEHYGYTF.

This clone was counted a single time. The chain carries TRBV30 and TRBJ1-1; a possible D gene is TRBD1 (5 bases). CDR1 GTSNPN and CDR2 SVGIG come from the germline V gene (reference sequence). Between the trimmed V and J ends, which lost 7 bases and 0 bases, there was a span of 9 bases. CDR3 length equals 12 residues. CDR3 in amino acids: CAYGRVNTEAFF. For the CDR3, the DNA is TGTGCCTACGGCAGGGTGAACACTGAAGCTTTCTTT.

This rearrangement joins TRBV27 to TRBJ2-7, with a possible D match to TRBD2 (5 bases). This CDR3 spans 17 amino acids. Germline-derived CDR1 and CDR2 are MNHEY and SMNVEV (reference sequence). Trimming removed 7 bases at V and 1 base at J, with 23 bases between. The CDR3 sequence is CASKGSSRLALSYEQYF. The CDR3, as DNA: TGTGCCAGCAAAGGTAGTTCACGCCTAGCTTTGTCCTACGAGCAGTACTTC.

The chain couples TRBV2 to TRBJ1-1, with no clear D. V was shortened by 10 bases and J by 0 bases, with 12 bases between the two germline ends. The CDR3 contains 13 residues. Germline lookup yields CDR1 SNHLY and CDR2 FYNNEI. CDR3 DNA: TGTGCCACCCAGACCGACATGAACACTGAAGCTTTCTTT. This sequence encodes CATQTDMNTEAFF. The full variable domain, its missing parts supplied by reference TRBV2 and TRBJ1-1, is EPEVTQTPSHQVTQMGQEVILRCVPISNHLYFYWYRQILGQKVEFLVSFYNNEISEKSEIFDDQFSVERPDGSNFTLKIRSTKLEDSAMYFCATQTDMNTEAFFGQGTRLTVV.

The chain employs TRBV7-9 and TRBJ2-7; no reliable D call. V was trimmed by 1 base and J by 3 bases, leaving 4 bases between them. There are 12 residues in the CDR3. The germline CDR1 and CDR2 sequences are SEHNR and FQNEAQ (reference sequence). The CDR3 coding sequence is TGTGCCAGCAGCTTAGAACTCTACGAGCAGTACTTC. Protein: CASSLELYEQYF.

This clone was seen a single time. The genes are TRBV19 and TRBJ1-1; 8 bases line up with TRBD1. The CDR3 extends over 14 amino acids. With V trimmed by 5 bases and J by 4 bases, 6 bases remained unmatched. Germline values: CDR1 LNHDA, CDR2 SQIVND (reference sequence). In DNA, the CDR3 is TGTGCCAGTAGTCTAGGACAGGGAGGCACTGAAGCTTTCTTT. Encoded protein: CASSLGQGGTEAFF.